This T cell receptor beta chain was sequenced for a study of cytomegalovirus exposure and HLA in healthy donors. Use of 60 Vbeta and 13 Jbeta primers characterized the PCR. Here immunoSEQ multiplex PCR was the method, and the copy in TCRdb shows in-frame clones only, minus some. Found here are roughly 100,000 clones, around 70% of them singletons; the top ten hold approximately 1.2%. With respect to this clone: The target antigen is unknown.

General study findings and limits: Association of approximately 18,000 TCR beta sequences with HLA alleles was found at 0.05 false discovery rate in a later analysis.

The CDR3 sequence is 13 residues long. Germline lookup yields CDR1 SGHVS and CDR2 FNYEAQ. Unmatched junction bases numbered 4, after V lost 5 bases and J lost 3 bases. The TCR sequence derives from a man between 35 and 55 years old in good health and CMV-seronegative. The chain has TRBV7-6 and TRBJ2-7, with 7 bases aligning to TRBD1. The sequencing sample was made of PBMCs. CDR3 sequence (DNA): TGTGCCAGCAGCCCATGGACAGGCTACGAGCAGTACTTC. It yields the protein CASSPWTGYEQYF.